Many counts were recorded for the clone carrying this TCR beta chain. Its target is not known. This sample stems from a study of response to subunit inactivated influenza vaccine. Findings of the study overall: Authors suggested that a seasonal influenza vaccination recruits few new T cells each time.

V was trimmed by 3 bases and J by 15 bases, leaving 12 bases between them. This CDR3 contains 11 residues. TCRdb recomputed calls from the RT-PCR reads with MiXCR, one row per CDR3 protein. The sample lists about 500,000 distinct CDR3 sequences, more than 15% seen once, with 3% in the top ten. The chain carries TRBV12-3 or TRBV12-4 and TRBJ2-1; a weak D match, TRBD1 (5 bases). The TCR comes from a man aged 50 to 69 who received an inactivated influenza vaccine. Sample: CD4+ T cells sorted from PBMCs, taken about 23 months after vaccination. The DNA of the CDR3 is TGTGCCAGCAGTTTTGGGGCCGGCGGGTTCTTC. Translation gives CASSFGAGGFF.